This T cell receptor beta chain was found in a study of cytomegalovirus exposure and HLA in healthy donors. A word on this clone: Its antigen is undetermined.

Study findings and constraints: A later analysis linked around 15,000 TCR beta sequences to HLA alleles at 0.05 false discovery rate.

PCR primers comprised 60 Vbeta and 13 Jbeta primers. Assay used: immunoSEQ multiplex PCR; TCRdb lists only in-frame clones, some missing. The sample includes roughly 100,000 clones, 13% to 15% seen only once; the top ten take roughly 0.89%. V lost 2 bases, J lost 0 bases, and 8 bases stayed unmatched. CDR3 size: 17 residues. The V gene's germline CDR1 is SEHNR and CDR2 FQNEAQ (reference sequence). The gene calls are TRBV7-9 and TRBJ2-3; TRBD2 agrees at 7 bases. The origin of this receptor is a female donor in good health and CMV-seronegative. Sequencing was performed on PBMCs. For the CDR3, the DNA is TGTGCCAGCAGCTTAAGGGGAGGGCTTATAAGCACAGATACGCAGTATTTT. Protein product: CASSLRGGLISTDTQYF.